The source of this TCR beta chain is a study of neurological immune-mediated disorders. Study-wide results and caveats: One cluster of related CDR3 sequences contained, by phylogenetic grouping, the repertoires of 18 of 34 multiple sclerosis patients and formed a possible signature.

cDNA synthesis was performed by 5'RACE with 10-nucleotide random UMIs. TCRdb reprocessed the 5' RACE reads with MiXCR, giving one entry per CDR3 protein. The sample yields roughly 90,000 distinct CDR3 sequences, 3.5% seen once. On this clonotype itself: Its matching antigen is unknown.

The CDR3 loop spans 15 amino acids. Germline lookup yields CDR1 SGHTA and CDR2 FQGTGA. V was pared by 0 bases and J by 8 bases, with 7 bases of the junction left unmatched. Sequencing was performed on PBMCs. The chain uses TRBV7-3 and TRBJ1-2, with 9 bases identical to TRBD1. This receptor was taken from a woman aged 50 to 60 with multiple sclerosis. The CDR3 sequence: CASSLTRDRAGGYTF. Written as DNA, the CDR3 is TGTGCCAGCAGCTTAACGAGGGACAGGGCGGGAGGCTACACCTTC.